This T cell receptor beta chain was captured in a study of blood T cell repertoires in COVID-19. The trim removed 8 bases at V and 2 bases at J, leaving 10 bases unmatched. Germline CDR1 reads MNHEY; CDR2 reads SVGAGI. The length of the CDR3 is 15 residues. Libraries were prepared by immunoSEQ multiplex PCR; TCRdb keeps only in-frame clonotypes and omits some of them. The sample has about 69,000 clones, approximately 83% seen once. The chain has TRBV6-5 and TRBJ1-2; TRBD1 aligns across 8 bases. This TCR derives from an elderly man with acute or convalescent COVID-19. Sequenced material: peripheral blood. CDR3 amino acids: CASVPTGVGNYGYTF. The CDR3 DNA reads TGTGCCAGCGTTCCGACAGGGGTAGGAAACTATGGCTACACCTTC.